This T cell receptor beta chain was identified in a study of T-cell memory formation after mild COVID-19. Study conclusions and caveats: Among contracting clones, CD4+ were mainly CM/EM and CD8+ enriched in EMRA. Day 15 to 85 contracting clones showed balanced CD4/CD8; day 15 to 37 expanders favored CD4+.

One entry per CDR3 protein, called by TCRdb with MiXCR from the 5' RACE reads. This sample carries approximately 400,000 distinct CDR3 sequences, 20% to 25% of them seen once, and the ten largest clones take 8.8%. As to this clonotype: Its antigen is not identified.

The CDR3 sequence is 12 residues long. Trimming left V 6 bases short and J 2 bases short, with 7 bases between. Germline V CDR1 and CDR2: SNHLY, FYNNEI. The receptor was isolated from an adult woman who had mild COVID-19 (a few samples of this study predate the infection). Cell type and time point are not known. This chain joins TRBV2 and TRBJ1-2; D is ambiguous. Sequencing input: PBMCs or a T cell subset sorted from them (not recorded which). CDR3 amino acids: CASRLKNYGYTF. The DNA for the CDR3 is TGTGCCAGCAGGCTCAAGAACTATGGCTACACCTTC.